This TCR beta chain was found in a study of blood T cell repertoires in COVID-19. Study details: T cells, B-cell-depleted T cells, or PBMCs supplied cDNA or gDNA.

Recovery meant two consecutive negative NP/OP PCR tests, professional clearance, or resolved symptoms. Sequencing used immunoSEQ multiplex PCR; TCRdb keeps in-frame clones, though not all of them. The profile covers more than 250,000 clones, with more than 75% appearing a single time and roughly 2.6% taken by the ten largest. Germline CDR1 reads SQVTM; CDR2 reads ANQGSEA. The V and J ends lost 6 bases and 5 bases, in that order; junction bases with no gene match: 9. The CDR3 length is 15 residues. The chain couples TRBV29-1 to TRBJ2-5; 13 bases map to TRBD2. Sequenced: PBMCs or T cells enriched from blood (not recorded which). The source of this sequence is a woman aged 18-29 years who had recovered from COVID-19. CDR3 sequence reads: CSVGTSGVPEETQYF. CDR3 in DNA: TGCAGCGTGGGGACTAGCGGGGTCCCTGAGGAGACCCAGTACTTC.